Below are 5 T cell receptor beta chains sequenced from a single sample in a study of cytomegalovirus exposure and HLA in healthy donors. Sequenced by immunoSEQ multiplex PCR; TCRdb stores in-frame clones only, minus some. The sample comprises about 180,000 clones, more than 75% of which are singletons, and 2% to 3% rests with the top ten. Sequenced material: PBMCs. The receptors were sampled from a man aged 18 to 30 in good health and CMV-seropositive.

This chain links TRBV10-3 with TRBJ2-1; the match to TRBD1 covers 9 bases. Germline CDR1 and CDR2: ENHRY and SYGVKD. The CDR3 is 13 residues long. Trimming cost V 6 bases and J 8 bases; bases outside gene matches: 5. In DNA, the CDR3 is TGTGCCATCAGCCAACAGGGGGCCGATGAGCAGTTCTTC. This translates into CAISQQGADEQFF.

CDR3 region: CASSLTRTRPGTQYF. For the CDR3, the DNA is TGTGCCAGCAGCCTCACACGGACTCGGCCGGGGACCCAGTACTTC. This chain joins TRBV11-2 and TRBJ2-5, with a tentative D call TRBD2 (5 bases). Germline V gene data show CDR1 as SGHAT and CDR2 as FQNNGV. Trimming cost V 5 bases and J 7 bases, with 20 bases left between them. This CDR3 contains 15 residues.

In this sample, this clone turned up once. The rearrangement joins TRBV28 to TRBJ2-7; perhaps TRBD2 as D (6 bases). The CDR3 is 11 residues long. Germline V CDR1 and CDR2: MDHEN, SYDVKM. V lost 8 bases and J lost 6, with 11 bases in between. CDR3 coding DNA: TGTGCCAGCCGGGGGACCGGCGAGCAGTACTTC. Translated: CASRGTGEQYF.

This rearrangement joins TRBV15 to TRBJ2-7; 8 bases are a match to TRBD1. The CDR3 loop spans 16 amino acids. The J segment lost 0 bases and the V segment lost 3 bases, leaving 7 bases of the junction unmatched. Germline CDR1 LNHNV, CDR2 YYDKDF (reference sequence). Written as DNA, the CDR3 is TGTGCCACCAGCAGTGGACAGGGTGGAACCTCCTACGAGCAGTACTTC. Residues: CATSSGQGGTSYEQYF.

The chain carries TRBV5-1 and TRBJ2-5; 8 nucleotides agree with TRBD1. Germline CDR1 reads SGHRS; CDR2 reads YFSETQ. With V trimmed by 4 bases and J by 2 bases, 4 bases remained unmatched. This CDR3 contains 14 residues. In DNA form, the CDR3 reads TGCGCCAGCAGCACCGGACAGGGACAAGAGACCCAGTACTTC. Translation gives CASSTGQGQETQYF.